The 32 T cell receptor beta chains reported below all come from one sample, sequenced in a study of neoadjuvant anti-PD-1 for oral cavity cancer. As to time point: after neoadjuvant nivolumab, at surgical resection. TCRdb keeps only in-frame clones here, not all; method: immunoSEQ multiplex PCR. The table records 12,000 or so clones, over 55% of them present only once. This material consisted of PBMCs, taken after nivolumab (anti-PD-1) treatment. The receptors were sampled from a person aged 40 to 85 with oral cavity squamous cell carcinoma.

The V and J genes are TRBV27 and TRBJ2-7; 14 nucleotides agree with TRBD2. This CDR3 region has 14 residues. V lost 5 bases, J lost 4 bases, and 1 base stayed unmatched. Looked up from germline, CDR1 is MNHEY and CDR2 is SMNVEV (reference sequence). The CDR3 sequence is CASSRTSGGYEQYF. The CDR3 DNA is TGTGCCAGCAGTCGGACTAGCGGGGGGTACGAGCAGTACTTC.

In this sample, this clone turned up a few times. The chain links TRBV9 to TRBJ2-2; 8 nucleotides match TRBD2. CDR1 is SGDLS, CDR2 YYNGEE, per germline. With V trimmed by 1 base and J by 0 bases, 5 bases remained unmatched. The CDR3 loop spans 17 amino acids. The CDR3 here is CASSVPQAGANTGELFF. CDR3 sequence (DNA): TGTGCCAGCAGCGTACCCCAAGCGGGAGCGAACACCGGGGAGCTGTTTTTT.

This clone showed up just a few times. DNA for the CDR3: TGCGCCAGCAGCCAGCAACCGGGACGCCATAACTATGGCTACACCTTC. Amino acid sequence: CASSQQPGRHNYGYTF. The V gene is TRBV4-1, the J gene TRBJ1-2; D is possibly TRBD1 (5 bases). Trimming took off 3 bases at V and 1 base at J, with 15 bases between the two ends. Germline CDR1 and CDR2: MGHRA and YSYEKL. This CDR3 contains 16 residues.

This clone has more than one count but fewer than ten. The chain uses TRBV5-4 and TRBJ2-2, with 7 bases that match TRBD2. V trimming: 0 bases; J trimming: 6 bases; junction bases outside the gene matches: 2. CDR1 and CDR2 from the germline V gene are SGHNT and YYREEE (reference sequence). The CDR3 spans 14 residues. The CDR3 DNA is TGTGCCAGCAGCTTGGGCGGGAGAGCCGGGGAGCTGTTTTTT. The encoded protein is CASSLGGRAGELFF.

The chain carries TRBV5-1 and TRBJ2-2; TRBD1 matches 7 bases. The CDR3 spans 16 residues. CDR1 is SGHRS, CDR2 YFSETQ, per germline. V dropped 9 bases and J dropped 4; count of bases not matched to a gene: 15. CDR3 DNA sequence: TGCGCCACCAGAGAACCGGGACAGAGCACCACCGGGGAGCTGTTTTTT. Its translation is CATREPGQSTTGELFF.

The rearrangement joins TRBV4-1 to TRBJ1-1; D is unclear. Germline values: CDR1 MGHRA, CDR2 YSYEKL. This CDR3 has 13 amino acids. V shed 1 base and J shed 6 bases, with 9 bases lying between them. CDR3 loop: CASSQAPDPEAFF. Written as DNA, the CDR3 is TGCGCCAGCAGCCAAGCCCCCGACCCTGAAGCTTTCTTT.

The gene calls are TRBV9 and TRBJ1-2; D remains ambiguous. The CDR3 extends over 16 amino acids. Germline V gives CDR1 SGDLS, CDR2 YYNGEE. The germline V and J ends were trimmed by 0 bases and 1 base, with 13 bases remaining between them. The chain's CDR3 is CASSVGLGFFNYGYTF. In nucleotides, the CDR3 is TGTGCCAGCAGCGTAGGGTTGGGGTTTTTTAACTATGGCTACACCTTC. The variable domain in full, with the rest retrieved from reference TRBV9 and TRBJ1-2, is DSGVTQTPKHLITATGQRVTLRCSPRSGDLSVYWYQQSLDQGLQFLIQYYNGEERAKGNILERFSAQQFPDLHSELNLSSLELGDSALYFCASSVGLGFFNYGYTFGSGTRLTVV.

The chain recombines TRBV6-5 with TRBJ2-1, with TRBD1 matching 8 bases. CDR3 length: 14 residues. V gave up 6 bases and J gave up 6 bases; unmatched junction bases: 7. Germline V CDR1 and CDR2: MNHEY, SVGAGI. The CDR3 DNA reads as TGTGCCAGCAGAACGACAGGGGTGTCCAATGAGCAGTTCTTC. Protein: CASRTTGVSNEQFF.

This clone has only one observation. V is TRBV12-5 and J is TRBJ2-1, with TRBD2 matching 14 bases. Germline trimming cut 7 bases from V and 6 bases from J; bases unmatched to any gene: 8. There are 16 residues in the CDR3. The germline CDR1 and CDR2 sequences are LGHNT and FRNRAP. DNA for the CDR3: TGTGCTAGTGCCGCTCCGACTAGCGGGAGGGCCAATGAGCAGTTCTTC. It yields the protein CASAAPTSGRANEQFF.

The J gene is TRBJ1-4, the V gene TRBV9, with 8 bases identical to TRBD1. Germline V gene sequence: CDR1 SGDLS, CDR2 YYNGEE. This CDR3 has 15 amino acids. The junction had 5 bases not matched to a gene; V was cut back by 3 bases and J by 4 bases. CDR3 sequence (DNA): TGTGCCAGCAGCGGCAGGGACAGGCATAATGAAAAACTGTTTTTT. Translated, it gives CASSGRDRHNEKLFF.

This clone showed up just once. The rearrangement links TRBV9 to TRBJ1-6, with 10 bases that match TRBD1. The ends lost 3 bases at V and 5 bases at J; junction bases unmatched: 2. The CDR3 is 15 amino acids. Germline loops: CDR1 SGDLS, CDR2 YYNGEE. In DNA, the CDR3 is TGTGCCAGCAGCGGACAGGGGGCCAATAATTCACCCCTCCACTTT. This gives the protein CASSGQGANNSPLHF.

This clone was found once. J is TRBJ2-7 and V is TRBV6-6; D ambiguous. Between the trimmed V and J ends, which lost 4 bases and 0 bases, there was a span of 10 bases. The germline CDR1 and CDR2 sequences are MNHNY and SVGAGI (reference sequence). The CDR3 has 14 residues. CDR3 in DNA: TGTGCCAGCAGTTTCGGTCCCAGCTCCTACGAGCAGTACTTC. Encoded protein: CASSFGPSSYEQYF.

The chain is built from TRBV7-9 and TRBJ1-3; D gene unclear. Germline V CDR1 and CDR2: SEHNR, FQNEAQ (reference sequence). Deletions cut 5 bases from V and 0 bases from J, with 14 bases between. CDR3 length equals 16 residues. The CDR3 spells CASSLPAQASGNTIYF. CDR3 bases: TGTGCCAGCAGCCTCCCGGCCCAGGCCTCTGGAAACACCATATATTTT.

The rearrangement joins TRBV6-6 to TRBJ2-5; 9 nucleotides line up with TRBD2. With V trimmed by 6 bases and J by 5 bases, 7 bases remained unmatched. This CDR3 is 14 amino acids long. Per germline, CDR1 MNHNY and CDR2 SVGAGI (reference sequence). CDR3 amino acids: CASRRLAASETQYF. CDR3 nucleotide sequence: TGTGCCAGCAGGAGACTAGCGGCATCGGAGACCCAGTACTTC.

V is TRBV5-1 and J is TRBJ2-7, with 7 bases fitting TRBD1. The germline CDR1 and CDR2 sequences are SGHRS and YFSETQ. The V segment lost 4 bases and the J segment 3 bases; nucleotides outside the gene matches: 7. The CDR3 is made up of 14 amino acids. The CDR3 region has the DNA TGCGCCAGCAGCGTATGGGACAGAAACTACGAGCAGTACTTC. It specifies CASSVWDRNYEQYF.

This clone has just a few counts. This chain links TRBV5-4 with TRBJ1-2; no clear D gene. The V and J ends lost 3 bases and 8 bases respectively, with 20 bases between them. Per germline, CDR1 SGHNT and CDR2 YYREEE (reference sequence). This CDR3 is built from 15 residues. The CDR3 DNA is TGTGCCAGCAGCTCCCAGGACTGGGGAGAAGGGGGCTACACCTTC. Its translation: CASSSQDWGEGGYTF.

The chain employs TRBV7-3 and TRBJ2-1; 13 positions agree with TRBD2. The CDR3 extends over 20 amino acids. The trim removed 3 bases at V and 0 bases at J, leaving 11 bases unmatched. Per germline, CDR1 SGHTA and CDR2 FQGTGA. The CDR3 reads CASSFFGLAGVGSSYNEQFF. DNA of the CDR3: TGTGCCAGCAGCTTTTTCGGACTAGCGGGAGTAGGGAGCTCCTACAATGAGCAGTTCTTC.

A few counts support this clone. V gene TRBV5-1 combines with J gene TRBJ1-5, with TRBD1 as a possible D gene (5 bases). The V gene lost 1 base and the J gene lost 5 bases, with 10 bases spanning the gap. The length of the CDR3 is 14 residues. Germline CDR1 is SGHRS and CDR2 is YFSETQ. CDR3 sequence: CASSLTGGDQPQHF. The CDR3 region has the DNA TGCGCCAGCAGCTTGACAGGAGGGGATCAGCCCCAGCATTTT.

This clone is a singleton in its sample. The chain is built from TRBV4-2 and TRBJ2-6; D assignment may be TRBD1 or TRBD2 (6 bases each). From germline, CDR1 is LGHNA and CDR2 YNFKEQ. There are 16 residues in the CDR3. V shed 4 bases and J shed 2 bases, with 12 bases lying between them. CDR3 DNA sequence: TGTGCCAGCAGCCCCTATGGGGGGCCTGGGGCCAACGTCCTGACTTTC. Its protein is CASSPYGGPGANVLTF.

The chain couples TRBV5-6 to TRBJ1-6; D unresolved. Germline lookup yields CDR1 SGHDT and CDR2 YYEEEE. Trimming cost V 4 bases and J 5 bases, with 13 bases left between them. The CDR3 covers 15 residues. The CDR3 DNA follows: TGTGCCAGCAGCCAAGAACCCACAAATAATTCACCCCTCCACTTT. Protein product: CASSQEPTNNSPLHF.

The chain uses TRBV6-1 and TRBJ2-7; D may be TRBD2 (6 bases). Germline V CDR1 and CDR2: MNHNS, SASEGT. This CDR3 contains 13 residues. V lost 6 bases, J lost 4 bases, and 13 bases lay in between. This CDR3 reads CASSQAGGYEQYF. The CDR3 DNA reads TGTGCCAGCAGCCAAGCGGGTGGGTACGAGCAGTACTTC.

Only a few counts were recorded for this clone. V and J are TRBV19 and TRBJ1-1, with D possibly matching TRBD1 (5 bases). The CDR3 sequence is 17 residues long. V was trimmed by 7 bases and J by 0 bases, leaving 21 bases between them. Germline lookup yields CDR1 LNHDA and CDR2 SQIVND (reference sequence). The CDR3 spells CASTREWGTHMNTEAFF. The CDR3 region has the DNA TGTGCCAGTACCAGGGAGTGGGGGACGCATATGAACACTGAAGCTTTCTTT.

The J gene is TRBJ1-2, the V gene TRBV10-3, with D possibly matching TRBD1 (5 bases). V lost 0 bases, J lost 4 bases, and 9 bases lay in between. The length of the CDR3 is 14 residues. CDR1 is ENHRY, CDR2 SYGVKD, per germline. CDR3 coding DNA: TGTGCCATCAGTGAGTCGGGGCAGATCTATGGCTACACCTTC. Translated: CAISESGQIYGYTF.

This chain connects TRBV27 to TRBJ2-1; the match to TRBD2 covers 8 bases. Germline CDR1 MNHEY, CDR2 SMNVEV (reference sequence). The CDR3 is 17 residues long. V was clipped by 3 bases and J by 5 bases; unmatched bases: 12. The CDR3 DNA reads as TGTGCCAGCAGTTTGCGACCGGGACTAGGATCCCACAATGAGCAGTTCTTC. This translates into CASSLRPGLGSHNEQFF.

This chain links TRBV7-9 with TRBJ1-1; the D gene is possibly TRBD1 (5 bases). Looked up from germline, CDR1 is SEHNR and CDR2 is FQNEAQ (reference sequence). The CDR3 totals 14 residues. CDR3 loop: CVSGASLGYTEAFF. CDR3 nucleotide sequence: TGTGTTAGTGGGGCCTCCTTGGGGTACACTGAAGCTTTCTTT.

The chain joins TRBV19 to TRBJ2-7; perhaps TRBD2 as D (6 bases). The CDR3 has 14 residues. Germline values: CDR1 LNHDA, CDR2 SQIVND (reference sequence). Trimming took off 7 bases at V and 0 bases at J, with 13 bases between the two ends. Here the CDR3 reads CASIVAGHSYEQYF. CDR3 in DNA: TGTGCCAGTATCGTCGCGGGGCACTCCTACGAGCAGTACTTC.

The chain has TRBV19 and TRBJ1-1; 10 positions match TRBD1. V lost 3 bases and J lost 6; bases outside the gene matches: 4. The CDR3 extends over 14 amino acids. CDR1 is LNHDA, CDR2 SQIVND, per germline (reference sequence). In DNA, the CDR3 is TGTGCCAGTAGTATGGGACAGGGGTTACCTGAAGCTTTCTTT. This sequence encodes CASSMGQGLPEAFF.

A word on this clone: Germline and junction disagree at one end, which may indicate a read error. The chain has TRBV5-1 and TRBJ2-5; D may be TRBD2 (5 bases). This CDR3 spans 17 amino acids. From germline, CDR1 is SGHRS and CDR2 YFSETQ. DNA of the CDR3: TGCGCCAGCAGCTTGGCCGTCGGCAGCGGACTCCAAGAGGCCCAGTACTTC. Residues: CASSLAVGSGLQEAQYF.

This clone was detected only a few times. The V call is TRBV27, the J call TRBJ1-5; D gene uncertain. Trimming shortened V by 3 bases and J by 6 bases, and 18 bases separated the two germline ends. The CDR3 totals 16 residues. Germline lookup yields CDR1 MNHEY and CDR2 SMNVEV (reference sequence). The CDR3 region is CASSFPTIERGQPQHF. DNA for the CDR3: TGTGCCAGCAGTTTTCCTACCATTGAGCGCGGTCAGCCCCAGCATTTT.

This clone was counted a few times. The CDR3: CASSLRRGTYEQYF. The CDR3 DNA reads as TGCGCCAGCAGCTTGCGCAGGGGAACCTACGAGCAGTACTTC. This rearrangement joins TRBV5-1 to TRBJ2-7, with D maybe TRBD1 (6 bases). Germline values: CDR1 SGHRS, CDR2 YFSETQ. This CDR3 comprises 14 residues. V shed 1 base and J shed 2 bases, with 10 bases lying between them.

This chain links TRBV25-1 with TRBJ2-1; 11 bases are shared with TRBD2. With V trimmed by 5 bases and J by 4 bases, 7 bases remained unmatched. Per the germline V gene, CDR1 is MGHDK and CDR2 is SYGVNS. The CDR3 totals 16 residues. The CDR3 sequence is CASSKPGTSGYNEQFF. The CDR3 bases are TGTGCCAGCAGTAAACCTGGGACTAGCGGATACAATGAGCAGTTCTTC. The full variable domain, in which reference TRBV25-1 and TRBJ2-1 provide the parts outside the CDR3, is EADIYQTPRYLVIGTGKKITLECSQTMGHDKMYWYQQDPGMELHLIHYSYGVNSTEKGDLSSESTVSRIRTEHFPLTLESARPSHTSQYLCASSKPGTSGYNEQFFGPGTRLTVL.

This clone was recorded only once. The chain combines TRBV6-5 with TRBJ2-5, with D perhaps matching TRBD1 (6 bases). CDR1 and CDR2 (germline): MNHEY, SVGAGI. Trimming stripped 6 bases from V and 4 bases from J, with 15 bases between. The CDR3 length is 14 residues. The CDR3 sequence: CASSHRARGETQYF. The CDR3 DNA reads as TGTGCCAGCAGCCACAGGGCGCGAGGAGAGACCCAGTACTTC.